This paragraph covers one T cell receptor beta chain sequence. Its specificity is not known. The sample originates from a study of cytomegalovirus exposure and HLA in healthy donors. Study-level findings and limits: About 87% or about 30% of the time was how often most TCR beta V segments were productive, according to an earlier analysis. Most TCRs appeared rarely, but some public TCRs recurred in many donors. Reportedly, a later analysis found an Asian-associated ancestry cluster had fewer N-insertions than the approximately 600-donor mean.

PCR involved 60 Vbeta and 13 Jbeta primers. Profiled with immunoSEQ multiplex PCR; TCRdb holds only in-frame clones, not every one. The data show around 160,000 clones, over 65% seen once. The clonotype was recovered from a middle-aged woman in good health and CMV-seropositive. Sample: PBMCs.

CDR3 in DNA: TGTGCCAGCAGGCAGGGTTACCAAGAGACCCAGTACTTC. Amino acid sequence: CASRQGYQETQYF. V usage is TRBV6-5 and J usage is TRBJ2-5; D is possibly TRBD1 (5 bases). The CDR3 runs to 13 residues. The germline V gene encodes CDR1 MNHEY and CDR2 SVGAGI. The V end lost 6 bases, the J end lost 0 bases, and 8 bases lay between the germline ends.